This is a list of T cell receptor beta chains from one sample in a study of neurological immune-mediated disorders. In TCRdb, the 5' RACE reads were re-called with MiXCR into one record per CDR3 protein. Seen here are 50,000 to 75,000 distinct CDR3 sequences, around 4% observed once, and the top ten hold 2.5% to 3%. Input material: PBMCs. Receptors originate from a man aged 45 to 65 with multiple sclerosis. Each CDR3 is given with its conserved first and last residue. The D gene is left open where the match is weak. Size is omitted from some rows. Given values are once, few, many or a class for expanded clones.

v_call	j_call	d_call	clone_size	cdr3_nt	cdr3_aa
TRBV5-1	TRBJ2-2	.	.	TGCGCCAGCAGCGGACATATCGTGTCTGGGGAGCTGTTTTTT	CASSGHIVSGELFF
TRBV5-6	TRBJ2-2	.	many	TGTGCCAGCAGCTTCCGGGACTCTCCCACCGGGGAGCTGTTTTTT	CASSFRDSPTGELFF
TRBV10-1	TRBJ2-2	.	.	TGCGCCAGCAGCCCGGGACAGAACACCGGGGAGCTGTTTTTT	CASSPGQNTGELFF
TRBV15	TRBJ1-1	.	few	TGTGCCACCAGCAGAGATTCATGGGGGCCTGAAGCTTTCTTT	CATSRDSWGPEAFF
TRBV25-1	TRBJ1-6	.	many	TGTGCCAGCAGTGACACCTATTACAGCTCCTATAATTCACCCCTCCACTTT	CASSDTYYSSYNSPLHF
TRBV5-5	TRBJ2-3	TRBD2	many	TGTGCCAGCACCCAGGGGGTGACTAGCGGGACCCTCGATACGCAGTATTTT	CASTQGVTSGTLDTQYF
TRBV7-2	TRBJ2-7	TRBD1	many	TGTGCCAGCAGCACCCGACAGGGGGCGTTTTACGAGCAGTACTTC	CASSTRQGAFYEQYF
TRBV20-1	TRBJ1-5	TRBD1	many	TGCAGTGCTCGAGGTAGACAGGGGGTTTCGGATCAGCCCCAGCATTTT	CSARGRQGVSDQPQHF
TRBV20-1	TRBJ1-6	TRBD1	few	TGCAGTGCTAGAGAAAGACAGGGGTTAAGGAATTCACCCCTCAACTTT	CSARERQGLRNSPLNF
TRBV5-1	TRBJ2-2	.	few	TGCGCCAGCAGCTCGGGCTCGAACACGAACACCGGGGAGCTGTTTTTT	CASSSGSNTNTGELFF
TRBV15	TRBJ1-3	.	many	TGTGCCACCAGCAGAGATCAGGGTCGTGCAGGAAACACCATATATTTT	CATSRDQGRAGNTIYF
TRBV5-5	TRBJ1-1	.	few	TGTGCCAGCAGCTTGTATAGGGGTGAGAACACTGAAGCTTTCTTT	CASSLYRGENTEAFF
TRBV4-1	TRBJ2-3	.	many	TGCGCCAGCAGCCAAGCCCGGGGCGCCGATACGCAGTATTTT	CASSQARGADTQYF
TRBV7-6	TRBJ2-1	.	many	TGTGCCAGCAAAAATTGGAGCTCCTACAATGAGCAGTTCTTC	CASKNWSSYNEQFF
TRBV12-3/TRBV12-4	TRBJ1-6	.	many	TGTGCCAGCAGACAGGGTCACAATTCACCCCTCCACTTT	CASRQGHNSPLHF
TRBV20-1	TRBJ1-2	.	many	TGCAGTGCTAGGGACCTTATCGGGACATACGATGGCTACACCTTC	CSARDLIGTYDGYTF
TRBV20-1	TRBJ2-7	.	many	TGCAGTGCTGGGAGGGGGGGCCGGTACGAGCAGTACTTC	CSAGRGGRYEQYF
TRBV15	TRBJ2-5	TRBD1	.	TGTGCCACCAGCGACCGGGACAGGGCCCAAGAGACCCAGTACTTC	CATSDRDRAQETQYF
TRBV18	TRBJ2-5	TRBD1	many	TGTGCCAGCTCACCCGGGACAGGGAAAGAGACCCAGTACTTC	CASSPGTGKETQYF
TRBV12-3/TRBV12-4	TRBJ2-7	TRBD1	many	TGTGCCAGCAGTCGGGACAGGGGGCCGGGGGAGCAGTACTTC	CASSRDRGPGEQYF
TRBV7-8	TRBJ2-7	TRBD2	many	TGTGCCAGCAGCTTAGAGCGGGCTAGCGGGGGGGTTATTGTCTTCGAGCAGTACTTC	CASSLERASGGVIVFEQYF
TRBV7-8	TRBJ1-5	.	many	TGTGCCAGCGGCGGACACGGCGACAATCAGCCCCAGCATTTT	CASGGHGDNQPQHF
TRBV7-9	TRBJ1-1	.	many	TGTGCCAGCAGCTTAGCCCAGGGGAACACTGAAGCTTTCTTT	CASSLAQGNTEAFF
TRBV7-9	TRBJ2-2	.	many	TGTGCCAGCAGCCCCAAAACCCCGGGCACCGGGGAGCTGTTTTTT	CASSPKTPGTGELFF
TRBV7-9	TRBJ1-1	.	many	TGTGCCAGCAGCTTAGAAGTCGGCACTGAAGCTTTCTTT	CASSLEVGTEAFF
TRBV5-6	TRBJ2-3	.	few	TGTGCCAGCAGCTTGGTCGGGGGAGTTACAGATACGCAGTATTTT	CASSLVGGVTDTQYF
TRBV12-3/TRBV12-4	TRBJ1-2	.	.	TGTGCCAGCAGTTTATGGGGGGCGCAGGGCTACACCTTC	CASSLWGAQGYTF
TRBV20-1	TRBJ1-5	.	many	TGCAGTGCTAGACCGACAGGTCGAGTCGATCAGCCCCAGCATTTT	CSARPTGRVDQPQHF
TRBV7-2	TRBJ2-2	TRBD2	.	TGTGCCAGCAGCTTACGGGGCTCTGGCGGGGGGGCCGGGGAGCTGTTTTTT	CASSLRGSGGGAGELFF
TRBV20-1	TRBJ2-1	TRBD2	many	TGCAGTGCTAGAGATCCGGCGGGGGGGAGCTCCTACAATGAGCAGTTCTTC	CSARDPAGGSSYNEQFF
TRBV12-3/TRBV12-4	TRBJ1-6	.	many	TGTGCCAGCAGTTCTCGACAGCGACCAAATTCACCCCTCCACTTT	CASSSRQRPNSPLHF
TRBV7-2	TRBJ2-7	.	many	TGTGCCAGCAGCCTGGGGACGGGTACCTACGAGCAGTACTTC	CASSLGTGTYEQYF
TRBV20-1	TRBJ1-1	TRBD1	.	TGCAGTGCTAGAGACTGGGACAGGAACACTGAAGCTTTCTTT	CSARDWDRNTEAFF
TRBV20-1	TRBJ1-2	TRBD1	many	TGCAGTGCTAGAGAGCTATGGACAGGGCATACTAACTATGGCTACACCTTC	CSARELWTGHTNYGYTF
TRBV20-1	TRBJ1-1	.	few	TGCAGTGCGGCCCAGGACACCAACACTGAAGCTTTCTTT	CSAAQDTNTEAFF
TRBV20-1	TRBJ2-7	TRBD1	many	TGCAGTGCTAGAGACCAGGACAGGGGGCTTGACGAGCAGTACTTC	CSARDQDRGLDEQYF
TRBV7-2	TRBJ2-3	.	many	TGTGCCAGCAGCTTGGGGCCTTCCACAGATACGCAGTATTTT	CASSLGPSTDTQYF
TRBV3-1	TRBJ1-2	.	many	TGTGCCAGCAGCCCAAACGGGCCCCATGGCTACACCTTC	CASSPNGPHGYTF
TRBV29-1	TRBJ2-5	.	few	TGCAGCGTAACCTGGGTCCAAGAGACCCAGTACTTC	CSVTWVQETQYF
TRBV7-6	TRBJ2-3	.	many	TGTGCCAGCAGCCCAGTTAGGGTTATTCGAGGCGCAGATACGCAGTATTTT	CASSPVRVIRGADTQYF
TRBV15	TRBJ1-4	.	few	TGTGCCACCAGCAGAGGAGCGGTTGGTAATGAAAAACTGTTTTTT	CATSRGAVGNEKLFF
TRBV11-2	TRBJ2-3	.	.	TGTGCCAGCGGGGGGCAGACAGATACGCAGTATTTT	CASGGQTDTQYF
TRBV27	TRBJ2-7	.	few	TGTGCCAGCAGTTACTCCTGGGAAGGGGACTACGAGCAGTACTTC	CASSYSWEGDYEQYF
TRBV4-1	TRBJ1-5	.	many	TGCGCCAGCAGCCAGAGAGGGGACGGGGGTAATCAGCCCCAGCATTTT	CASSQRGDGGNQPQHF
TRBV25-1	TRBJ2-7	.	many	TGTGCCTCGGTAGCGGTACTCTCCTACGAGCAGTACTTC	CASVAVLSYEQYF
TRBV20-1	TRBJ2-3	TRBD2	many	TGCAGTGCCCCCCAGGAGCGGGGGATCACAGATACGCAGTATTTT	CSAPQERGITDTQYF
TRBV2	TRBJ2-1	.	many	TGTGCCAGCAGTGACCTCGCGCGAGGGGGGAGCTGGAATGAGCAGTTCTTC	CASSDLARGGSWNEQFF
TRBV5-1	TRBJ1-2	TRBD1	many	TGCGCCAGCAGGTCCTCCGACAGGGCCGGTGATGGCTACACCTTC	CASRSSDRAGDGYTF
TRBV4-1	TRBJ1-5	.	many	TGCGCCAGCAGCCAAGGGGGTCACAGGGCCGGTCAGCCCCAGCATTTT	CASSQGGHRAGQPQHF
TRBV7-2	TRBJ2-2	.	many	TGTGCCAGCAGCTTAGTGCGGGGTTCCACCGGGGAGCTGTTTTTT	CASSLVRGSTGELFF
TRBV7-9	TRBJ1-2	.	many	TGTGCCAGCAGCTTAGCAGGCAGGGAGCTCCGTGGCTACACCTTC	CASSLAGRELRGYTF
TRBV27	TRBJ2-3	TRBD1	many	TGTGCCAGCAGTTTATTGGGACAGGGCGCCACAGATACGCAGTATTTT	CASSLLGQGATDTQYF
TRBV4-3	TRBJ2-3	TRBD2	many	TGCGCCAGCAGCCAAGCACGGCTAGCGGGGGGCACAGATACGCAGTATTTT	CASSQARLAGGTDTQYF
TRBV30	TRBJ1-1	.	many	TGTGCCTGGTCAGAAGTCACTGAAGCTTTCTTT	CAWSEVTEAFF
TRBV25-1	TRBJ2-7	.	many	TGTGCCAGCAGTGACCTGGACCGATCCTACGAGCAGTACTTC	CASSDLDRSYEQYF
TRBV20-1	TRBJ1-5	.	few	TGCAGTGCTAGAGATCATGGGGGGGCGTCACAGCCCCAGCATTTT	CSARDHGGASQPQHF
TRBV3-1	TRBJ1-1	TRBD1	many	TGTGCCAGCAGCCCAAGTGGACAGGCCGAGGGTTTCTTT	CASSPSGQAEGFF
TRBV12-3/TRBV12-4	TRBJ1-5	TRBD1	few	TGTGCCAGCACCCGGTCAGGGGGGGGACAGCCCCAGAATTTT	CASTRSGGGQPQNF